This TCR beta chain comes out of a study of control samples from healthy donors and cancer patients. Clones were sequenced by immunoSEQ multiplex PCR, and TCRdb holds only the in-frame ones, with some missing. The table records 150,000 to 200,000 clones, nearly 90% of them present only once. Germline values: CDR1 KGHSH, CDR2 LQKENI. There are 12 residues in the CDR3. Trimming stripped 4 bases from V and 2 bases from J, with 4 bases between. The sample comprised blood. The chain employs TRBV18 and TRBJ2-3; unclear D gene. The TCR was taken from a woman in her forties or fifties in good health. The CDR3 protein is CASSLYTDTQYF. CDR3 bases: TGTGCCAGCTCACTCTACACAGATACGCAGTATTTT.